The 24 T cell receptor beta chains given below trace back to one sample, sequenced in a study of identical twins. TCRdb reprocessed the 5' RACE reads with MiXCR, giving one entry per CDR3 protein. In the table there are some 900,000 distinct CDR3 sequences, 9% to 15% of which are singletons. Another study also made use of these data, one on yellow fever vaccine responses in identical twins.

Sequencing input: PBMCs. The receptors were sampled from a woman aged 18-29 years in good health.

At least ten counts were recorded for this clonotype. The chain recombines TRBV10-2 with TRBJ2-2; either TRBD1 or TRBD2 may supply D (7 bases each). This CDR3 has 15 residues. V shed 5 bases and J shed 8 bases, with 18 bases lying between them. The V gene's germline CDR1 is WSHSY and CDR2 SAAADI. Written as DNA, the CDR3 is TGCGCCAGCAGTCTATCAGGGGGGGGCCTAGGGGAGCTGTTTTTT. As protein: CASSLSGGGLGELFF.

This chain uses TRBV11-2 with TRBJ2-7; 7 positions match TRBD1. Per the germline V gene, CDR1 is SGHAT and CDR2 is FQNNGV. V dropped 3 bases and J dropped 3; count of bases not matched to a gene: 2. CDR3 length: 13 amino acids. The DNA of the CDR3 is TGTGCCAGCAGCTTTACAGGGGTCTACGAGCAGTACGTC. Its translation is CASSFTGVYEQYV.

The table lists this clonotype with many counts. The V call is TRBV7-9, the J call TRBJ2-7; 9 bases match TRBD1. Looked up from germline, CDR1 is SEHNR and CDR2 is FQNEAQ (reference sequence). V trimming: 0 bases; J trimming: 5 bases; junction bases outside the gene matches: 2. This CDR3 contains 14 residues. CDR3 DNA sequence: TGTGCCAGCAGCTTAGCAGGGACAGGGAACGAGCAGTACTTC. It specifies CASSLAGTGNEQYF.

The table lists this clonotype with a few counts. This chain connects TRBV5-1 to TRBJ2-4; the D gene is possibly TRBD1 (6 bases). The germline V gene encodes CDR1 SGHRS and CDR2 YFSETQ. The CDR3 consists of 17 residues. V lost 4 bases and J lost 0, with 17 bases in between. For the CDR3, the DNA is TGCGCCAGCAGCCAGACACGTGGGGGCCTAGCCAAAAACATTCAGTACTTC. It codes for CASSQTRGGLAKNIQYF. Together with reference TRBV5-1 and TRBJ2-4, the CDR3 gives the full variable domain: KAGVTQTPRYLIKTRGQQVTLSCSPISGHRSVSWYQQTPGQGLQFLFEYFSETQRNKGNFPGRFSGRQFSNSRSEMNVSTLELGDSALYLCASSQTRGGLAKNIQYFGAGTRLSVL.

As DNA, the CDR3 is TGTGCCAGCAGCCAAGTCGGGGCCCCGAACACCGGGGAGCTGTTTTTT. Translation: CASSQVGAPNTGELFF. The chain uses TRBV3-1 and TRBJ2-2; D may correspond to TRBD1 or TRBD2 (5 bases each). CDR1 is LGHDT, CDR2 YNNKEL, per germline (reference sequence). Trimming took off 1 base at V and 0 bases at J, with 9 bases between the two ends. This CDR3 spans 16 amino acids.

This clonotype came up a few times. V gene TRBV6-5 combines with J gene TRBJ2-2; D ambiguous. Per germline, CDR1 MNHEY and CDR2 SVGAGI. This CDR3 region has 13 residues. Between the trimmed V and J ends, which lost 2 bases and 6 bases, there was a span of 7 bases. This CDR3 is CASSYGYAGELFF. The CDR3 DNA reads as TGTGCCAGCAGTTACGGTTACGCCGGGGAGCTGTTTTTT.

This rearrangement joins TRBV6-6 to TRBJ2-5; D might be TRBD2 (6 bases). Per the germline V gene, CDR1 is MNHNY and CDR2 is SVGAGI (reference sequence). V was clipped by 8 bases and J by 5 bases, with 12 bases between them. The CDR3 is made up of 12 amino acids. CDR3 coding DNA: TGTGCCAGCGGAGGGGTCTCGGAGACCCAGTACTTC. Protein product: CASGGVSETQYF.

This clonotype was seen repeatedly, ten times or more. This chain links TRBV10-3 with TRBJ1-5, with TRBD1 identical over 9 bases. This CDR3 spans 16 amino acids. V trimming: 3 bases; J trimming: 2 bases; junction bases outside the gene matches: 5. CDR1 is ENHRY and CDR2 is SYGVKD in the germline V gene. The chain's CDR3 is CAISDDRGAGNQPQHF. The CDR3 bases are TGTGCCATCAGTGATGACAGGGGGGCGGGCAATCAGCCCCAGCATTTT.

This clonotype was seen only a few times. The V and J genes are TRBV28 and TRBJ2-7; perhaps D is TRBD1 or TRBD2 (5 bases each). The V end was cut by 5 bases, the J end by 5 bases, with 16 bases between. CDR1 is MDHEN, CDR2 SYDVKM, per germline. This CDR3 contains 14 residues. Here the CDR3 DNA reads TGTGCCAGCAGTGATGGGGGACGGGGCCACGAGCAGTACTTC. This codes for CASSDGGRGHEQYF. Combining the CDR3 with reference TRBV28 and TRBJ2-7 gives the whole variable domain DVKVTQSSRYLVKRTGEKVFLECVQDMDHENMFWYRQDPGLGLRLIYFSYDVKMKEKGDIPEGYSVSREKKERFSLILESASTNQTSMYLCASSDGGRGHEQYFGPGTRLTVT.

The V and J genes are TRBV5-1 and TRBJ2-7, with 10 bases identical to TRBD2. The germline V gene has CDR1 SGHRS and CDR2 YFSETQ. This CDR3 comprises 22 residues. Trimming removed 0 bases from V and 0 bases from J; junction bases left unmatched: 21. In nucleotides, the CDR3 is TGCGCCAGCAGCTTGGACCACAACCCTCCGGTGGTAGCGGGGGGCCTCTCCTACGAGCAGTACGTC. Its protein product is CASSLDHNPPVVAGGLSYEQYV.

This clonotype was seen a handful of times. CDR3 nucleotides: TGCGCCAGCACCGCCGGGACAGGGGTCTACGAGCAGTACTTC. Translating it yields CASTAGTGVYEQYF. The chain joins TRBV5-1 to TRBJ2-7; TRBD1 matches at 10 bases. The CDR3 is 14 residues long. After removal of 6 bases from V and 3 bases from J, the junction contained 6 bases not matched to a gene. The V gene's germline CDR1 is SGHRS and CDR2 YFSETQ.

This clonotype was recorded many times. The chain recombines TRBV4-1 with TRBJ2-3; TRBD1 aligns across 8 bases. This CDR3 is built from 17 residues. J gave up 2 bases and V 1 base, and 8 bases lay outside the gene matches. Germline CDR1 MGHRA, CDR2 YSYEKL. The CDR3 loop reads CASSQGLQTGVTDTQYF. The CDR3 DNA is TGCGCCAGCAGCCAAGGACTACAGACAGGGGTCACAGATACGCAGTATTTT.

There are many counts of this clonotype. This chain links TRBV12-3 or TRBV12-4 with TRBJ1-2, with no clear D. The V end lost 6 bases, the J end lost 4 bases, and 9 bases lay between the germline ends. CDR3 length: 12 residues. The chain's CDR3 is CASRGISYGYTF. The CDR3 nucleotides read TGTGCCAGCAGGGGGATATCCTATGGCTACACCTTC.

The V gene is TRBV28, the J gene TRBJ1-4, with D possibly matching TRBD1 (5 bases). The CDR3 covers 17 residues. Trimming removed 6 bases at V and 3 bases at J, with 20 bases between. Germline values: CDR1 MDHEN, CDR2 SYDVKM. CDR3 in amino acids: CASSPTGGSGANEKLFF. The DNA of the CDR3 is TGTGCCAGCAGCCCAACAGGAGGGTCGGGAGCTAATGAAAAACTGTTTTTT.

This clonotype was found a few times. The V call is TRBV12-3 or TRBV12-4, the J call TRBJ2-3, with TRBD2 identical over 8 bases. With 6 bases clipped from V and 5 bases from J, the junction kept 10 bases outside the gene matches. The CDR3 extends over 15 amino acids. For the CDR3, the DNA is TGTGCCAGCAGCTTGAGCGGGAGTGTGGGAGATACGCAGTATTTT. Encoded protein: CASSLSGSVGDTQYF.

This chain connects TRBV13 to TRBJ2-1; D gene unclear. This CDR3 region has 14 residues. V lost 5 bases to trimming and J lost 5 bases, with 13 bases between them. CDR1 is PRHDT, CDR2 FYEKMQ, per germline (reference sequence). CDR3 sequence reads: CASSQALRNNEQFF. For the CDR3, the DNA is TGTGCCAGCAGCCAAGCCCTACGAAACAATGAGCAGTTCTTC.

V and J are TRBV2 and TRBJ2-5; possible D gene TRBD1, 5 bases. Between the trimmed V and J ends, which lost 4 bases and 3 bases, there was a span of 9 bases. CDR1 SNHLY and CDR2 FYNNEI come from the germline V gene. This CDR3 is 13 amino acids long. CDR3 sequence reads: CASSVPGKETQYF. The DNA for the CDR3 is TGTGCCAGCAGTGTCCCAGGGAAAGAGACCCAGTACTTC.

This chain joins TRBV12-3 or TRBV12-4 and TRBJ2-2; 15 bases are shared with TRBD2. This CDR3 has 18 amino acids. J was trimmed by 0 bases and V by 11 bases; bases with no gene match: 10. CDR3 DNA: TGTGCCTTCAGTTCCGGACTAGCGGGAGGGCCGAACACCGGGGAGCTGTTTTTT. Encoded protein: CAFSSGLAGGPNTGELFF.

This clonotype was detected only a few times. The chain joins TRBV7-2 to TRBJ2-4; the match to TRBD2 covers 7 bases. V gave up 3 bases and J gave up 8 bases; unmatched junction bases: 4. This CDR3 spans 13 amino acids. In germline, CDR1 is SGHTA, CDR2 FQGNSA. The CDR3 region is CASSFVRGDIQYF. The CDR3 bases are TGTGCCAGCAGCTTTGTTCGGGGGGACATTCAGTACTTC.

This clonotype appeared many times. This chain connects TRBV6-1 to TRBJ2-3; 9 nucleotides match TRBD2. The CDR3 totals 16 residues. Trimming took 5 bases from V and 0 from J; bases not matched to a gene: 6. CDR1 MNHNS and CDR2 SASEGT come from the germline V gene. The CDR3 region is CASSQTSGTSTDTQYF. CDR3 sequence (DNA): TGTGCCAGCAGTCAGACTAGCGGTACTAGCACAGATACGCAGTATTTT.

This clonotype was detected a few times. The rearrangement joins TRBV12-3 or TRBV12-4 to TRBJ2-5, with TRBD2 matching 7 bases. The V segment lost 5 bases and the J segment 4 bases; nucleotides outside the gene matches: 10. The CDR3 runs to 15 residues. The CDR3 spells CASSTSGREGETQYF. The CDR3 DNA follows: TGTGCCAGCAGTACCTCGGGGAGGGAGGGAGAGACCCAGTACTTC.

The chain couples TRBV15 to TRBJ2-2; D is undetermined. The germline V gene encodes CDR1 LNHNV and CDR2 YYDKDF (reference sequence). V lost 7 bases and J 5 bases, leaving 11 bases between the germline ends. This CDR3 contains 13 residues. CDR3 DNA: TGTGCCACCACTCTCTTGGGAACCGGGGAGCTGTTTTTT. Its translation is CATTLLGTGELFF.

This clonotype was detected only a few times. The chain has TRBV29-1 and TRBJ1-1; D remains unclear. The CDR3 sequence is 12 residues long. Trimming pared 4 bases from V and 5 bases from J, leaving 11 bases between. Germline assignment: CDR1 SQVTM and CDR2 ANQGSEA. DNA for the CDR3: TGCAGCGTTGGGGCCCAACGTACTGAAGCTTTCTTT. Encoded protein: CSVGAQRTEAFF.

This clonotype was seen only a few times. The chain joins TRBV20-1 to TRBJ1-1; D perhaps matches TRBD1 (5 bases). V dropped 6 bases and J dropped 1 base, with 18 bases sitting between them. CDR3 size: 15 residues. CDR1 is DFQATT and CDR2 is SNEGSKA in the germline V gene (reference sequence). In DNA, the CDR3 is TGCAGTGCAACCGGGGAGGGGCTGCAGAACACTGAAGCTTTCTTT. Its protein product is CSATGEGLQNTEAFF.